The 2 T cell receptor beta chains below come from one sample, sequenced in a study of cytomegalovirus exposure and HLA in healthy donors. PCR was performed using 60 Vbeta and 13 Jbeta primers. Here immunoSEQ multiplex PCR was the method, and the copy in TCRdb shows in-frame clones only, minus some. The sample includes around 200,000 clones, roughly four fifths of them seen just once. Sequenced material: PBMCs. These receptors came from a woman aged 25 to 39 in good health and CMV-seropositive.

The CDR3 loop is CASSQDDSTEAFF. The DNA of the CDR3 is TGTGCCAGCAGCCAAGATGACAGCACTGAAGCTTTCTTT. This chain links TRBV14 with TRBJ1-1, with D perhaps TRBD1 (5 bases). The ends were cut back, 0 bases at V and 4 bases at J, with 6 bases in the middle. Germline CDR1 and CDR2: SGHDN and FVKESK. The CDR3 sequence is 13 residues long. The full variable domain, with the rest looked up from reference TRBV14 and TRBJ1-1, is EAGVTQFPSHSVIEKGQTVTLRCDPISGHDNLYWYRRVMGKEIKFLLHFVKESKQDESGMPNNRFLAERTGGTYSTLKVQPAELEDSGVYFCASSQDDSTEAFFGQGTRLTVV.

The CDR3, as DNA: TGTGCCAGCAGCTTAGCAAGAGGGGGCACTGAAGCTTTCTTT. Encoded protein: CASSLARGGTEAFF. This chain links TRBV7-8 with TRBJ1-1; weak D call: TRBD1 (6 bases). Germline-derived CDR1 and CDR2 are SGHVS and FQNEAQ. V was clipped by 0 bases and J by 4 bases, with 9 bases between them. The CDR3 totals 14 residues.